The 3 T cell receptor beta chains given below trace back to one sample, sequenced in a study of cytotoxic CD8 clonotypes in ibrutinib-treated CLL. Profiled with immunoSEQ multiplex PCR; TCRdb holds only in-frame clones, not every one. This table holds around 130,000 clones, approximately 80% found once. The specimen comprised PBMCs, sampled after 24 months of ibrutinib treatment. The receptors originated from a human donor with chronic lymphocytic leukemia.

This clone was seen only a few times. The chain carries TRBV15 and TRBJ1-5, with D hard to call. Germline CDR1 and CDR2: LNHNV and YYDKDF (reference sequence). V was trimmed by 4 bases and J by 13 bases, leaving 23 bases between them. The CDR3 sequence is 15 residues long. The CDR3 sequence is CATSKPSAAAVQQHF. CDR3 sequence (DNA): TGTGCCACCAGCAAACCCTCCGCGGCGGCAGTGCAGCAGCATTTT.

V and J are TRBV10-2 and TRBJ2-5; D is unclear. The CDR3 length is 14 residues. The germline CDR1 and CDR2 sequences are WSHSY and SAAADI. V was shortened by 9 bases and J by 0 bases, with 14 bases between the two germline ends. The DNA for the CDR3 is TGCGCCAGTAGACTCCCTGGATACCAAGAGACCCAGTACTTC. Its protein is CASRLPGYQETQYF.

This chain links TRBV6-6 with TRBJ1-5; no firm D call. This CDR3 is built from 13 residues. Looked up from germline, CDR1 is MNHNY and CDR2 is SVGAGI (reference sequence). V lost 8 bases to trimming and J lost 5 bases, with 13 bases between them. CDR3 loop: CASRPRTDQPQHF. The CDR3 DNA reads TGTGCCAGCCGTCCGAGGACGGATCAGCCCCAGCATTTT.